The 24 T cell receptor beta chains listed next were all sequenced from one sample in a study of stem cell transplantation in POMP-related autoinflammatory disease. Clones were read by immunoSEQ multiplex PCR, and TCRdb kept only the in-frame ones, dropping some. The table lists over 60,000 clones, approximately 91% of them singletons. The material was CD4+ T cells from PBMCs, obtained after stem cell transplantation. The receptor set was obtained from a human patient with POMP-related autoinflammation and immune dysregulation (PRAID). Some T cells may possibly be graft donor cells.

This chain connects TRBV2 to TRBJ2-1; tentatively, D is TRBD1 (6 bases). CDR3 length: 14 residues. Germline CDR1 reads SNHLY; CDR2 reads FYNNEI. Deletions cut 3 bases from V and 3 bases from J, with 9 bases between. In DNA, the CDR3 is TGTGCCAGCAGTGAGGGGGCAGGCTACAATGAGCAGTTCTTC. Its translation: CASSEGAGYNEQFF.

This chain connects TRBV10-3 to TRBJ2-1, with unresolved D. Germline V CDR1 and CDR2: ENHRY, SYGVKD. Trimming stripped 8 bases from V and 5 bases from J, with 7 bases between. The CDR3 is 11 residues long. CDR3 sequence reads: CAIGRNNEQFF. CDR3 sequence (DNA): TGTGCCATCGGAAGGAACAATGAGCAGTTCTTC.

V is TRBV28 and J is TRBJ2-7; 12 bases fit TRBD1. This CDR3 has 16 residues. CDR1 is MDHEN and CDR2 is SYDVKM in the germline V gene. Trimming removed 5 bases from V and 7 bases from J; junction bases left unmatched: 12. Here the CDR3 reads CASSPSPGQGAGEQYV. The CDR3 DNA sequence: TGTGCCAGCAGTCCAAGTCCGGGACAGGGGGCTGGTGAGCAGTACGTC.

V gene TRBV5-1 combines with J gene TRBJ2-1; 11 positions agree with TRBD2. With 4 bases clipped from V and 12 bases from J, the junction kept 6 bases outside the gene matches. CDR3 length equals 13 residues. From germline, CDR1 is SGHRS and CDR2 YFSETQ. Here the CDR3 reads CASSVGLAARQFF. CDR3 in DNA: TGCGCCAGCAGCGTGGGACTAGCGGCTCGGCAGTTCTTC.

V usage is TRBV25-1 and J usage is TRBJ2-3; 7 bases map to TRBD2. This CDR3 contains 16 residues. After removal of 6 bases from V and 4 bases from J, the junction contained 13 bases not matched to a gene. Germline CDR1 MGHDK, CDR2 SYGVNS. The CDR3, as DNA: TGTGCCAGCAGCGGTCGACTAGCACGCGAACCAGATACGCAGTATTTT. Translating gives CASSGRLAREPDTQYF. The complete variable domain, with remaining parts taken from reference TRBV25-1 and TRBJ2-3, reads EADIYQTPRYLVIGTGKKITLECSQTMGHDKMYWYQQDPGMELHLIHYSYGVNSTEKGDLSSESTVSRIRTEHFPLTLESARPSHTSQYLCASSGRLAREPDTQYFGPGTRLTVL.

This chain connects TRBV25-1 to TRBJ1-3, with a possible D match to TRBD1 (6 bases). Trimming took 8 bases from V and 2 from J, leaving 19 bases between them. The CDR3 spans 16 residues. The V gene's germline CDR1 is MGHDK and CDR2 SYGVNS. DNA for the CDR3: TGTGCCAGCCTGAGGTCTTTGGGGGCGGCTGGAAACACCATATATTTT. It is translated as CASLRSLGAAGNTIYF.

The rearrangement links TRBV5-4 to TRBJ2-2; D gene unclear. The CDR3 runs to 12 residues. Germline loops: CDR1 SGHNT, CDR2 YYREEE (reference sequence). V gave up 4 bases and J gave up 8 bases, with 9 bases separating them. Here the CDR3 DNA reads TGTGCCAGCAGCCCAGAGTGGGGGGAGCTGTTTTTT. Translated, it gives CASSPEWGELFF.

This CDR3 is CASSPSSGEKETQYF. CDR3 nucleotide sequence: TGTGCCAGCTCACCGTCCTCCGGGGAAAAAGAGACCCAGTACTTC. This chain joins TRBV18 and TRBJ2-5; D might be TRBD2 (5 bases). The CDR3 is 15 residues long. Trimming removed 3 bases at V and 3 bases at J, with 14 bases between. Germline lookup yields CDR1 KGHSH and CDR2 LQKENI.

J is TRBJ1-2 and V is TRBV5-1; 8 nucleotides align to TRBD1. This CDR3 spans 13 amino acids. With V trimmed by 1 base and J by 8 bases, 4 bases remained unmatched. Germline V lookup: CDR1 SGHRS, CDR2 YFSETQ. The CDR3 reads CASSLQGAEGYTF. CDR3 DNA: TGCGCCAGCAGCTTGCAGGGGGCAGAAGGCTACACCTTC.

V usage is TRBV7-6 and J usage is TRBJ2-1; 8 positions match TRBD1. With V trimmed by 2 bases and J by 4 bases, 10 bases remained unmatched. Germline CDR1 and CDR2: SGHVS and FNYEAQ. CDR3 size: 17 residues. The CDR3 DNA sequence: TGTGCCAGCAGCTTATATGAAGGGACAGGAGATTACAATGAGCAGTTCTTC. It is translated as CASSLYEGTGDYNEQFF.

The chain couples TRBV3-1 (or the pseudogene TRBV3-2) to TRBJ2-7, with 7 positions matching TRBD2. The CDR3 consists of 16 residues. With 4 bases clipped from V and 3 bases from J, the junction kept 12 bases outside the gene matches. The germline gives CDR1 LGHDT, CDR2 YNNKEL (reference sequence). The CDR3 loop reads CASSPSELADFYEQYF. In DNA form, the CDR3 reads TGTGCCAGCAGCCCTAGCGAGCTAGCGGACTTCTACGAGCAGTACTTC.

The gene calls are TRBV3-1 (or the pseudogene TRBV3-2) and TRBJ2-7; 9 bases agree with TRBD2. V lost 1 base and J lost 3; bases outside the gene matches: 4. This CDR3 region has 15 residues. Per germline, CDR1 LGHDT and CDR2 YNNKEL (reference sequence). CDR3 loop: CASSQALAGFYEQYF. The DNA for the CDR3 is TGTGCCAGCAGCCAAGCGCTAGCGGGGTTCTACGAGCAGTACTTC.

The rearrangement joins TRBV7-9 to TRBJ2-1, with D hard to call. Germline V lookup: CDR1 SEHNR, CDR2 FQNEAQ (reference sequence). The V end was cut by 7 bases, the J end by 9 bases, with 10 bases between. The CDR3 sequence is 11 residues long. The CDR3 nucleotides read TGTGCCAGCAACCTATTGGGTGAGCAGTTCTTC. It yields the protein CASNLLGEQFF.

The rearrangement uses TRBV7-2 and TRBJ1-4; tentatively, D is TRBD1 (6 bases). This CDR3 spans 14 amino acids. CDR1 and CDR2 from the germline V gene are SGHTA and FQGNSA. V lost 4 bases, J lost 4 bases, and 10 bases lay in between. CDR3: CASSSTGFNEKLFF. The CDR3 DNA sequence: TGTGCCAGCAGCTCGACAGGTTTTAATGAAAAACTGTTTTTT.

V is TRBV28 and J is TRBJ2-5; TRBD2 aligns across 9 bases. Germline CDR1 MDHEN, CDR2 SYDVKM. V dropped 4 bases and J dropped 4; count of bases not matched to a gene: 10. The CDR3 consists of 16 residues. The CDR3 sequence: CASSYPPGGGVETQYF. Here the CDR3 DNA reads TGTGCCAGCAGTTATCCCCCAGGCGGGGGGGTAGAGACCCAGTACTTC. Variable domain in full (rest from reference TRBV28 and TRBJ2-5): DVKVTQSSRYLVKRTGEKVFLECVQDMDHENMFWYRQDPGLGLRLIYFSYDVKMKEKGDIPEGYSVSREKKERFSLILESASTNQTSMYLCASSYPPGGGVETQYFGPGTRLLVL.

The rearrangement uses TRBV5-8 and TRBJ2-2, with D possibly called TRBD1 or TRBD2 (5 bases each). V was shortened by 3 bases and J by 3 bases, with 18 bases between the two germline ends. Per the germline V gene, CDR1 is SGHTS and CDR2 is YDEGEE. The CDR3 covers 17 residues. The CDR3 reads CASSSGESLGDTGELFF. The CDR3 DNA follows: TGTGCCAGCAGCTCCGGGGAAAGCCTGGGGGACACCGGGGAGCTGTTTTTT.

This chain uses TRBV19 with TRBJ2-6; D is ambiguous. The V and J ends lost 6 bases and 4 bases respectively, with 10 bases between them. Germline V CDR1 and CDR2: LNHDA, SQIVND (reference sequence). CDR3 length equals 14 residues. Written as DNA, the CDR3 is TGTGCCAGTAGCCAGGCGACCGGGGCCAACGTCCTGACTTTC. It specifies CASSQATGANVLTF.

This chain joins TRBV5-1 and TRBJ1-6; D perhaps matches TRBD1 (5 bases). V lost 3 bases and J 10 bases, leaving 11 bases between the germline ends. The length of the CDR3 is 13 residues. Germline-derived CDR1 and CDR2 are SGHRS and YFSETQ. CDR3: CASSSRDESPLHF. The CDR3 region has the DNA TGCGCCAGCAGCTCCCGGGACGAGTCACCCCTCCACTTT. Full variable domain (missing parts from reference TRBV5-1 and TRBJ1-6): KAGVTQTPRYLIKTRGQQVTLSCSPISGHRSVSWYQQTPGQGLQFLFEYFSETQRNKGNFPGRFSGRQFSNSRSEMNVSTLELGDSALYLCASSSRDESPLHFGNGTRLTVT.

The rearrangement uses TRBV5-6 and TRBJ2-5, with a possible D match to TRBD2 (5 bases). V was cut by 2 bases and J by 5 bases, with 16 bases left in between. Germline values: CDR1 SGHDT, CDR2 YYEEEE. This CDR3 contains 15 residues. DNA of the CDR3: TGTGCCAGCAGCTTCTGGTCCTCAAGAGGGGAGACCCAGTACTTC. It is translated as CASSFWSSRGETQYF.

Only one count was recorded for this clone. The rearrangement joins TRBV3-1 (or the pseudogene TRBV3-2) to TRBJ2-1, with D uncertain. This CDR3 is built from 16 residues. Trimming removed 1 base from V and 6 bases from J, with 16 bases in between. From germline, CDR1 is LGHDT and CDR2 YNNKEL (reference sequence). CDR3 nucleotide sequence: TGTGCCAGCAGCCAAGTTCCTGTGGGCTCGGCCAATGAGCAGTTCTTC. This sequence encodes CASSQVPVGSANEQFF.

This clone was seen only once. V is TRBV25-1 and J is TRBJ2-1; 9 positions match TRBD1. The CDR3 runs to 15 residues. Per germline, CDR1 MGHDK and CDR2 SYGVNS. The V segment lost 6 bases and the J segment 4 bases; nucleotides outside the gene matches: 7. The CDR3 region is CASRTGTGNYNEQFF. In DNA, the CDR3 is TGTGCCAGCAGAACCGGGACAGGGAATTACAATGAGCAGTTCTTC.

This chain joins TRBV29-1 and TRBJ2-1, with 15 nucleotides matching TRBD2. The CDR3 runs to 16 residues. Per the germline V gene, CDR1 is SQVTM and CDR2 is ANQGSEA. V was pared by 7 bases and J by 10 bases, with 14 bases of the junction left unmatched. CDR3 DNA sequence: TGCAGCGCCACTAAGCGGGGACTAGCGGGAGGACAGGAGCAGTTCTTC. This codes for CSATKRGLAGGQEQFF.

The CDR3 nucleotides are TGTGCCAGCAGCTTACTAATATTACGACAGGGTGCGAACACCGGGGAGCTGTTTTTT. It yields the protein CASSLLILRQGANTGELFF. The chain uses TRBV13 and TRBJ2-2; 7 nucleotides agree with TRBD1. The CDR3 spans 19 residues. J lost 0 bases, V lost 2 bases, and 12 bases had no gene match. The germline V gene has CDR1 PRHDT and CDR2 FYEKMQ (reference sequence).

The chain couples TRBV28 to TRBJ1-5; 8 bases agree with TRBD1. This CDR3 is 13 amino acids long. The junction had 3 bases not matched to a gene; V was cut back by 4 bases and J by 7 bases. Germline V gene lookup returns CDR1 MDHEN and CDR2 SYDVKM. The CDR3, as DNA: TGTGCCAGCAGTTCGACAGGGGAGCAGCCCCAGCATTTT. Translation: CASSSTGEQPQHF.